Reported below is one T cell receptor (beta chain). Authors' processing steps: By means of reference gene primer amplification, nucleated cell counts were estimated. Assay: immunoSEQ multiplex PCR; the TCRdb copy retains only in-frame clones and omits some. That table is the source of V, J and clone size, and D and trimming were worked out from the DNA. The repertoire includes some 140,000 clones, 75% to 85% of them detected once, and 15% to 25% sits in the top ten. V lost 0 bases and J 1 base, leaving 10 bases between the germline ends. This CDR3 has 15 amino acids. Germline V gene lookup returns CDR1 SGHAT and CDR2 FQDESV (reference sequence). This sample is part of a study of blood T cell repertoires in COVID-19. Study as a whole: The analysed material was cDNA or gDNA that came from T cells, B-cell-depleted T cells, or PBMCs.

The origin of this receptor is a man older than 75 with acute or convalescent COVID-19. The material sequenced was peripheral blood. This rearrangement joins TRBV11-1 to TRBJ2-7, with D unresolved. The CDR3 region has the DNA TGTGCCAGCAGCTTAGCTCCACATCCATCCTACGAGCAGTACTTC. This codes for CASSLAPHPSYEQYF.